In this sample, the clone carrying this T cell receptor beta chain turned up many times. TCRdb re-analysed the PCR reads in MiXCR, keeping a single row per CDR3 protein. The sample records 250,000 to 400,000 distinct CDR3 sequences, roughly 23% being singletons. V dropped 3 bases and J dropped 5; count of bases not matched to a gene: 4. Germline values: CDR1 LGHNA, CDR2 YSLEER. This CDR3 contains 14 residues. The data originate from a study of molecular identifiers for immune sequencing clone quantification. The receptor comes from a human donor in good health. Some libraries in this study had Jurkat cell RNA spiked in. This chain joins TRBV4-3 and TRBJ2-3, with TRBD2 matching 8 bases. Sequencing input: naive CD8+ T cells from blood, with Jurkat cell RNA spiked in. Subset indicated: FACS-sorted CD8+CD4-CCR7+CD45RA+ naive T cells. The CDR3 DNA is TGCGCCAGCAGCCAGGGGACTAGACAAGATACGCAGTATTTT. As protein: CASSQGTRQDTQYF.